The sequence of this TCR beta chain was determined in a study of OX40 agonist ivuxolimab in advanced cancers. About the study: Three patients responded partially, comprising one with hepatocellular carcinoma and two with cutaneous melanoma.

V lost 4 bases, J lost 1 base, and 9 bases lay in between. The CDR3 runs to 14 residues. Germline CDR1 is SGHNT and CDR2 is YYREEE (reference sequence). Measured with immunoSEQ multiplex PCR; TCRdb has only the in-frame clones, and not every one. This sample yields approximately 86,000 clones, of which about 94% are seen a single time; roughly 1.1% belongs to the top ten. This sequence joins TRBV5-4 and TRBJ1-3, with D unclear. This TCR came from an adult with an advanced solid tumor such as melanoma, head and neck, liver or kidney cancer. This sample comprised CD4+ or CD8+ T cells sorted from blood, obtained in a trial of the OX40 agonist ivuxolimab. The CDR3 loop is CASSVDPSGNTIYF. In DNA form, the CDR3 reads TGTGCCAGCAGCGTAGATCCATCTGGAAACACCATATATTTT.